These 22 T cell receptor beta chains came from one sample sequenced in a study of cytomegalovirus exposure and HLA in healthy donors. 13 Jbeta primers and 60 Vbeta primers were used for the PCR. Clones were sequenced by immunoSEQ multiplex PCR, and TCRdb holds only the in-frame ones, with some missing. The sample holds approximately 190,000 clones, 84% seen once. Sample: PBMCs. The receptors originated from a woman aged 50 to 65 in good health and CMV-seropositive.

This rearrangement joins TRBV5-6 to TRBJ2-7, with D uncertain. Trimming stripped 7 bases from V and 1 base from J, with 15 bases between. This CDR3 region has 14 residues. Germline CDR1 is SGHDT and CDR2 is YYEEEE. The CDR3 DNA reads TGTGCCAGCGGGCGCTTGGATGTGTCCTACGAGCAGTACTTC. Translation gives CASGRLDVSYEQYF.

The rearrangement joins TRBV10-3 to TRBJ2-3, with 10 nucleotides matching TRBD2. CDR3 length: 16 residues. Looked up from germline, CDR1 is ENHRY and CDR2 is SYGVKD. V was pared by 3 bases and J by 5 bases, with 8 bases of the junction left unmatched. The CDR3 coding sequence is TGTGCCATCAGTGATGCCATAGCGGGGGGCCAAGATACGCAGTATTTT. It codes for CAISDAIAGGQDTQYF.

This rearrangement joins TRBV2 to TRBJ1-4, with unresolved D. V was trimmed by 8 bases and J by 8 bases, leaving 15 bases between them. The length of the CDR3 is 13 residues. Per the germline V gene, CDR1 is SNHLY and CDR2 is FYNNEI. CDR3 DNA sequence: TGTGCCAGCTACGGACTCCCTGGGGAAAAACTGTTTTTT. Amino acid sequence: CASYGLPGEKLFF.

The V call is TRBV2, the J call TRBJ1-4, with D perhaps TRBD1 (5 bases). Germline V gene sequence: CDR1 SNHLY, CDR2 FYNNEI. The V gene lost 8 bases and the J gene lost 8 bases, with 18 bases spanning the gap. This CDR3 comprises 14 residues. In DNA, the CDR3 is TGTGCCAGCCAAGTGGGGGGTACGAAGGAAAAACTGTTTTTT. Encoded protein: CASQVGGTKEKLFF.

The chain links TRBV5-4 to TRBJ2-7; D possibly corresponds to TRBD2 (7 bases). CDR1 is SGHNT and CDR2 is YYREEE in the germline V gene (reference sequence). The CDR3 has 13 amino acids. Trimming cost V 4 bases and J 4 bases, with 12 bases left between them. The CDR3 region has the DNA TGTGCCAGCAGCAGAGGGGGGGGATACGAGCAGTACTTC. Protein: CASSRGGGYEQYF.

This chain uses TRBV10-2 with TRBJ2-7; tentative D call: TRBD1 (5 bases). CDR1 is WSHSY and CDR2 is SAAADI in the germline V gene. With 5 bases removed from V and 2 bases from J, the gap between germline ends came to 10 bases. This CDR3 contains 13 residues. The CDR3 nucleotides read TGCGCCAGCAGTATTGACAGCGCCTACGAGCAGTACTTC. As protein: CASSIDSAYEQYF.

The gene calls are TRBV6-5 and TRBJ1-2, with 7 bases lining up with TRBD1. J was trimmed by 2 bases and V by 6 bases; bases with no gene match: 3. The CDR3 consists of 13 residues. Looked up from germline, CDR1 is MNHEY and CDR2 is SVGAGI. The CDR3 DNA is TGTGCCAGCAGGCAGACAGGGAACTATGGCTACACCTTC. Protein sequence: CASRQTGNYGYTF.

V and J are TRBV6-5 and TRBJ1-5; D is perhaps TRBD1 (5 bases). The CDR3 has 14 residues. Germline V gene data show CDR1 as MNHEY and CDR2 as SVGAGI. Trimming stripped 2 bases from V and 4 bases from J, with 9 bases between. CDR3: CASSYTGGNQPQHF. CDR3 coding DNA: TGTGCCAGCAGTTACACTGGGGGGAATCAGCCCCAGCATTTT.

The chain combines TRBV7-2 with TRBJ2-2; 9 nucleotides line up with TRBD2. The CDR3 extends over 15 amino acids. CDR1 and CDR2 (germline): SGHTA, FQGNSA. After removal of 2 bases from V and 5 bases from J, the junction contained 3 bases not matched to a gene. As DNA, the CDR3 is TGTGCCAGCAGCTTAATGACTAGCGGTACCGGGGAGCTGTTTTTT. Translated: CASSLMTSGTGELFF.

This clone was seen only a few times. The genes are TRBV4-3 and TRBJ1-2; maybe TRBD1 (6 bases). Trimming took off 4 bases at V and 2 bases at J, with 11 bases between the two ends. This CDR3 region has 14 residues. Germline V CDR1 and CDR2: LGHNA, YSLEER. The CDR3 DNA is TGCGCCAGCAGCCGAAATACAGGGAACTATGGCTACACCTTC. Residues: CASSRNTGNYGYTF.

This clone was observed once. The V gene is TRBV7-8, the J gene TRBJ1-2; 7 bases map to TRBD1. CDR1 SGHVS and CDR2 FQNEAQ come from the germline V gene. The CDR3 runs 15 residues. The J segment lost 6 bases and the V segment lost 0 bases, leaving 7 bases of the junction unmatched. The DNA for the CDR3 is TGTGCCAGCAGCTTAGCGCTTTTACAGGGGAATGGCTACACCTTC. Its protein product is CASSLALLQGNGYTF.

CDR3 loop: CASSFPGREAFF. CDR3 DNA sequence: TGTGCCAGCAGTTTCCCAGGGAGGGAAGCTTTCTTT. V usage is TRBV27 and J usage is TRBJ1-1; the D gene is possibly TRBD1 (5 bases). Germline V gene lookup returns CDR1 MNHEY and CDR2 SMNVEV (reference sequence). Trimming removed 3 bases at V and 8 bases at J, with 10 bases between. CDR3 size: 12 residues.

V and J are TRBV18 and TRBJ2-7; TRBD1 aligns across 8 bases. Germline V gene data show CDR1 as KGHSH and CDR2 as LQKENI. The CDR3 consists of 13 residues. J was trimmed by 5 bases and V by 2 bases; bases with no gene match: 2. This CDR3 is CASSPGQGNEQYF. The CDR3 DNA reads as TGTGCCAGCTCACCAGGACAGGGCAACGAGCAGTACTTC.

The rearrangement uses TRBV7-2 and TRBJ1-1; weak D call: TRBD1 (6 bases). V was pared by 5 bases and J by 4 bases, with 11 bases between. CDR3 length: 13 amino acids. Germline lookup yields CDR1 SGHTA and CDR2 FQGNSA. The CDR3 here is CASSLDRSTEAFF. The CDR3 DNA follows: TGTGCCAGCAGCCTCGACAGGTCCACTGAAGCTTTCTTT.

This chain links TRBV28 with TRBJ2-7; D possibly corresponds to TRBD2 (5 bases). This CDR3 has 17 amino acids. Germline loops: CDR1 MDHEN, CDR2 SYDVKM. V lost 5 bases and J 1 base, leaving 21 bases between the germline ends. The CDR3 sequence: CASSAPDAGHKSYEQYF. The CDR3 DNA is TGTGCCAGCAGTGCCCCGGACGCGGGTCACAAATCCTACGAGCAGTACTTC.

The chain is built from TRBV6-1 and TRBJ1-1; 11 bases are shared with TRBD1. Germline CDR1 and CDR2: MNHNS and SASEGT. CDR3 length: 14 residues. J lost 11 bases, V lost 5 bases, and 10 bases had no gene match. The chain's CDR3 is CASSSPDRGLKAFF. DNA for the CDR3: TGTGCCAGCAGTTCCCCGGACAGGGGGCTTAAGGCTTTCTTT.

The chain uses TRBV11-2 and TRBJ2-5; 7 bases fit TRBD1. CDR1 and CDR2 (germline): SGHAT, FQNNGV. The CDR3 spans 17 residues. Trimming took 4 bases from V and 2 from J; bases not matched to a gene: 13. The CDR3 loop is CASSSAFGQGEQETQYF. The CDR3 DNA reads TGTGCCAGCAGCTCCGCGTTCGGGCAGGGGGAGCAAGAGACCCAGTACTTC.

As DNA, the CDR3 is TGTGCCAGCAGCTCCGATGTCCTAGGACAGGTTGTGGCCTACGAGCAGTACTTC. It translates to CASSSDVLGQVVAYEQYF. The chain couples TRBV11-2 to TRBJ2-7; 7 bases are a match to TRBD1. The CDR3 is made up of 18 amino acids. Per germline, CDR1 SGHAT and CDR2 FQNNGV. With 4 bases clipped from V and 2 bases from J, the junction kept 17 bases outside the gene matches.

CDR3 amino acids: CASSLSGTSNEQYF. The CDR3 DNA sequence: TGTGCCAGCAGTCTATCCGGGACTAGCAACGAGCAGTACTTC. V gene TRBV6-6 combines with J gene TRBJ2-7; 9 bases map to TRBD2. CDR1 is MNHNY and CDR2 is SVGAGI in the germline V gene (reference sequence). The ends lost 5 bases at V and 5 bases at J; junction bases unmatched: 7. This CDR3 region has 14 residues.

The V call is TRBV6-5, the J call TRBJ2-7; 9 bases are shared with TRBD2. The ends lost 6 bases at V and 6 bases at J; junction bases unmatched: 9. The CDR3 contains 14 residues. Germline V lookup: CDR1 MNHEY, CDR2 SVGAGI. This chain's CDR3 is CASRAAGGRGEQYF. In DNA form, the CDR3 reads TGTGCCAGCAGAGCTGCGGGGGGGCGGGGCGAGCAGTACTTC.

In this sample, this clone turned up a few times. The rearrangement uses TRBV4-3 and TRBJ2-3; unclear D gene. Germline CDR1 is LGHNA and CDR2 is YSLEER. Trimming left V 0 bases short and J 0 bases short, with 13 bases between. The CDR3 extends over 17 amino acids. CDR3 DNA: TGCGCCAGCAGCCAAGATCTAGAACGGTATAGCACAGATACGCAGTATTTT. It is translated as CASSQDLERYSTDTQYF.

In its sample, this clone was seen once. The V call is TRBV4-2, the J call TRBJ1-2; D is unclear. The CDR3 length is 14 residues. Deletions cut 1 base from V and 10 bases from J, with 16 bases between. CDR1 LGHNA and CDR2 YNFKEQ come from the germline V gene. The CDR3 nucleotides are TGTGCCAGCAGCCAAGTTCGGGGAATGGAGGACTACACCTTC. Encoded protein: CASSQVRGMEDYTF.